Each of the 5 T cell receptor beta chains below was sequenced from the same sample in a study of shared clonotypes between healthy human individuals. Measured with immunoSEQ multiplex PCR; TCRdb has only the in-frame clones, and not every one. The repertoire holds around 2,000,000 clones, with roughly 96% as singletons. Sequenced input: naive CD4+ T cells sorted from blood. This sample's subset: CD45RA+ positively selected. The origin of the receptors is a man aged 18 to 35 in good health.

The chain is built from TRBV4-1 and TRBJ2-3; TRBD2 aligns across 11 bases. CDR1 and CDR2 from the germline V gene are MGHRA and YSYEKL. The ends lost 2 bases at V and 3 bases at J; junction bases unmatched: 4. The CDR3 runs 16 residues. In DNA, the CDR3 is TGCGCCAGCAGCCAATTAGCGGGGGGGCCGACAGATACGCAGTATTTT. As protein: CASSQLAGGPTDTQYF.

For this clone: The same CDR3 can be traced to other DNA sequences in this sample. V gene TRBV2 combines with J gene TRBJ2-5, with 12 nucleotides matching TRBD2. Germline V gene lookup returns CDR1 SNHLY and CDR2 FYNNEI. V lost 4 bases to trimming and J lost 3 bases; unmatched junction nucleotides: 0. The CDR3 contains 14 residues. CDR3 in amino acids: CASSGTSGKETQYF. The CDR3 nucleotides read TGTGCCAGCAGTGGGACTAGCGGGAAAGAGACCCAGTACTTC.

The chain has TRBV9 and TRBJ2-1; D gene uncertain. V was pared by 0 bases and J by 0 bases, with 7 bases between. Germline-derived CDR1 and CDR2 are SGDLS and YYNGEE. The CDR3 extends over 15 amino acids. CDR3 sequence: CASSVAASSYNEQFF. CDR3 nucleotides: TGTGCCAGCAGCGTAGCGGCTAGCTCCTACAATGAGCAGTTCTTC.

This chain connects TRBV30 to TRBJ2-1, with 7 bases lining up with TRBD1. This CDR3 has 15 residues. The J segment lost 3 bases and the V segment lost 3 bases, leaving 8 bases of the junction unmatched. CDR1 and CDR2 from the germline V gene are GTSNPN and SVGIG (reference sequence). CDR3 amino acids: CAWSSPGTVYNEQFF. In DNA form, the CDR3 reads TGTGCCTGGAGCAGTCCCGGGACAGTCTACAATGAGCAGTTCTTC.

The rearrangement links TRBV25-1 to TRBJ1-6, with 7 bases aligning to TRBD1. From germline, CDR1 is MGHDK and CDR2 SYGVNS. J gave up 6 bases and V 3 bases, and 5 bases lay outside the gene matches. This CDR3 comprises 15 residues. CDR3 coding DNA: TGTGCCAGCAGTGACCCGACAGGGTTTAATTCACCCCTCCACTTT. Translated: CASSDPTGFNSPLHF.